Described below is a single T cell receptor beta chain sequence and its context. Its antigen is still unknown. These data originate in a study of T cell repertoires in cytomegalovirus infection. The overall study: It was the public TCR beta signatures that indicated both CMV infection and matching HLA type. Overall study results and limits: The cumulative frequency of public TCR beta families distinguished individuals who carried CMV together with the relevant HLA. CMV-specific TCR beta clonotypes restricted by HLA-C dominated the ex vivo response.

From germline, CDR1 is SGHDT and CDR2 YYEEEE. CDR3 length: 13 residues. Trimming shortened V by 3 bases and J by 11 bases, and 12 bases separated the two germline ends. In TCRdb, the reads were re-called with MiXCR into one record per CDR3 protein. Counted here are about 46,000 distinct CDR3 sequences, about a fifth occurring once; the ten biggest clones make up 40% to 65%. This receptor was identified in a human donor in good health (CMV status not recorded). Some clones in this sample may be carry-over from other donors' samples. Sequences were derived from CD8+ T cells from cultured PBMCs, sampled from culture after CMV antigen stimulation. This chain links TRBV5-6 with TRBJ1-6; D gene unclear. CDR3 loop: CASSSGNQPPLHF. CDR3 nucleotide sequence: TGTGCCAGCAGCTCCGGGAACCAACCACCCCTCCACTTT.